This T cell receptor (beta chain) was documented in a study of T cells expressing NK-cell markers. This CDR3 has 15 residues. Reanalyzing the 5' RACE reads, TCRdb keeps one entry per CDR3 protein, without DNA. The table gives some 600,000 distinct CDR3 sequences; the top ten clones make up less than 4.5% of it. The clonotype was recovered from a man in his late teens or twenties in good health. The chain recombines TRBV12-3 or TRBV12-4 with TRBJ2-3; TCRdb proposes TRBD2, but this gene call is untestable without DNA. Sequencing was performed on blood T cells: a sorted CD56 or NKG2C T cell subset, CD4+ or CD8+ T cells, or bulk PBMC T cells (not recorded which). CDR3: CASSFTRSPPDTQYF.